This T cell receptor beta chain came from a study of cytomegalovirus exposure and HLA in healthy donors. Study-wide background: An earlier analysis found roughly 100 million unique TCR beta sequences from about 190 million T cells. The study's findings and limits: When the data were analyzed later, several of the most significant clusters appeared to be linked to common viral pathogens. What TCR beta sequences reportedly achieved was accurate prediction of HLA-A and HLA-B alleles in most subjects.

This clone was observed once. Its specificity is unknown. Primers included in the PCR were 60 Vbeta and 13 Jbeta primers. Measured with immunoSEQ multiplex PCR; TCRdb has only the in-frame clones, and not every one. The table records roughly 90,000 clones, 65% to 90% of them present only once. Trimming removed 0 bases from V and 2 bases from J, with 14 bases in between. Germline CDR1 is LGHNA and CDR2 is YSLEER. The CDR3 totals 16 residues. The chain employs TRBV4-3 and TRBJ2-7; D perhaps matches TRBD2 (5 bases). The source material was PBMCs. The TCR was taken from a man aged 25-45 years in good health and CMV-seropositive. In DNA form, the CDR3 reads TGCGCCAGCAGCCAAGATTTGGCTAGCCGACCCTACGAGCAGTACTTC. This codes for CASSQDLASRPYEQYF.